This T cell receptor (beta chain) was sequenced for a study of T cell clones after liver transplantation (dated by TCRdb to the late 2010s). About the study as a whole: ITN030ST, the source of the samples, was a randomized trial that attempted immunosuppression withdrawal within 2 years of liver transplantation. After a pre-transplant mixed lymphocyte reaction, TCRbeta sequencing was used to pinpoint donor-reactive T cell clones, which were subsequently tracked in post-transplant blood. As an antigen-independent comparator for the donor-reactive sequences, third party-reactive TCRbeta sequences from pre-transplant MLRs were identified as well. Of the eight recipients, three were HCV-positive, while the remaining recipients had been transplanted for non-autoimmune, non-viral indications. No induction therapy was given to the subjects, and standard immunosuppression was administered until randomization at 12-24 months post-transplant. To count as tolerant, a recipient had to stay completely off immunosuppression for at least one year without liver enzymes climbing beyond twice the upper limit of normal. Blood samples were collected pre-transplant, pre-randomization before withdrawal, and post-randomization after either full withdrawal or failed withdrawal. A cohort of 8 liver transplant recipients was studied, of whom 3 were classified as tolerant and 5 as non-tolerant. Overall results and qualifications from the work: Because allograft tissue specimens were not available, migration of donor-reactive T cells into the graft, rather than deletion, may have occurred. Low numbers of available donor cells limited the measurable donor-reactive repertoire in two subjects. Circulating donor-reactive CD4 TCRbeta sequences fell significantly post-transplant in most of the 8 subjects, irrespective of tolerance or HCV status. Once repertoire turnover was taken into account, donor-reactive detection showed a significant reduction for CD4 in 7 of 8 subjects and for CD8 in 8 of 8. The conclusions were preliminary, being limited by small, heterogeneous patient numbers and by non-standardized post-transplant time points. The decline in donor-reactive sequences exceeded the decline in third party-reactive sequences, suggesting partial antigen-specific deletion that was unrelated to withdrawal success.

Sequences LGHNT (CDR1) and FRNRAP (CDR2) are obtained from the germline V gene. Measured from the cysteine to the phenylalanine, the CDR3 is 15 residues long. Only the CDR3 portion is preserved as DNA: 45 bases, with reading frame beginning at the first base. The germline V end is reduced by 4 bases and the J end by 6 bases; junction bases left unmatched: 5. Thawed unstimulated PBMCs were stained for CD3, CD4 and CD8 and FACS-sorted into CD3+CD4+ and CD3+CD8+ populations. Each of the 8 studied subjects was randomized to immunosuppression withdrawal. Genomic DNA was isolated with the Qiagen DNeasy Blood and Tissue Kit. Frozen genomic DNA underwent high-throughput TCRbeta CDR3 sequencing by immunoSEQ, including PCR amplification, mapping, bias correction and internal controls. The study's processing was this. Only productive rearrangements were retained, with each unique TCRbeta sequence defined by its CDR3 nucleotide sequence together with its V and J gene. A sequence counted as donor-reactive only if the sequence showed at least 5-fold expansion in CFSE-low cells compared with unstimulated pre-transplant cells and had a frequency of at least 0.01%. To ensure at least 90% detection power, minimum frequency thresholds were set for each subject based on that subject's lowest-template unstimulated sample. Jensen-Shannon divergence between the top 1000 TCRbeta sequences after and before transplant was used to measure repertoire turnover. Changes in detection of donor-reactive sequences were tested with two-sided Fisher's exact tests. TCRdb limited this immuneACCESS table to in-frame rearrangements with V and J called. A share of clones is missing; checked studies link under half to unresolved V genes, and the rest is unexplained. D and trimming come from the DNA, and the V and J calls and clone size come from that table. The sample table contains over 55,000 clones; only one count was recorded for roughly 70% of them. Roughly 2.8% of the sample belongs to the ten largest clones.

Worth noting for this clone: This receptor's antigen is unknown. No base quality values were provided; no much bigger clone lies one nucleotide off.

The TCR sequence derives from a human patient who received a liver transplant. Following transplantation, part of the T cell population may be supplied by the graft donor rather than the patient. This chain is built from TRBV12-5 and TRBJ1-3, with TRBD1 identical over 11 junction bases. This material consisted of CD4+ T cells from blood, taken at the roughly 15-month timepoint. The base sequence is TGTGCTAGTGGTTCCGGGACAGGGGGAGCAAACACCATATATTTT. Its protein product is CASGSGTGGANTIYF.